This entry describes one TCR beta chain. Other DNA sequences within the sample encode an identical CDR3. Sequenced by immunoSEQ multiplex PCR; TCRdb stores in-frame clones only, minus some. Among roughly 260,000 clones listed, roughly 86% were seen once. The data are from a study of blood T cell repertoires in COVID-19. In the study overall: Nucleic acid was either cDNA or gDNA, and it came from T cells, B-cell-depleted T cells, or PBMCs.

The V end was cut by 3 bases, the J end by 2 bases, with 7 bases between. The CDR3 has 13 amino acids. From germline, CDR1 is SEHNR and CDR2 FQNEAQ (reference sequence). The clonotype was recovered from a woman in her forties or fifties with acute or convalescent COVID-19. The sequenced sample was peripheral blood. The chain has TRBV7-9 and TRBJ1-1; TRBD1 might be the D (5 bases). CDR3 sequence (DNA): TGTGCCAGCAGCTTCGGGGGAAACACTGAAGCTTTCTTT. Translation: CASSFGGNTEAFF.